The 24 T cell receptor beta chains in this list originate from one sample, sequenced in a study of vaccination and CD4 T cells after COVID-19 (dated by TCRdb to 2021 to 2024). Library construction relied on PCR. The sequencer was an Illumina iSeq 100. DNA from cultured CD4+ T cells was subjected to TCR sequencing with the Oncomine TCR Beta short-read assay at the Johns Hopkins FTIC core. The public reads were reanalyzed by TCRdb: fastp trimming at Q25, MiXCR alignment, in-frame beta chains only. Rows matching on CDR3 protein sequence are summarized as one entry with the most common DNA and genes. In all, the sample holds fewer than 10,000 distinct CDR3 sequences, and around 55% of those were seen once. Around 15% of the sample is taken by the ten largest. Antigens for these TCRs are unknown. Explained via the paper, the treatment or condition label denotes: roughly ten-day PBMC culture with coronavirus spike peptide pools or control peptides (ViraFEST assay).

The specimen comprised cultured CD4+ T cells from blood, sampled after SARS-CoV-2 vaccination. Receptors were obtained from a human donor with COVID-19.

This chain connects TRBV6-1 to TRBJ1-1; 12 bases are shared with TRBD1. Per germline, CDR1 MNHNS and CDR2 SASEGT. V shed 6 bases, J shed 5 bases, and the junction held 13 bases outside the gene matches. This CDR3 has 17 residues. CDR3 region: CASSQNPGQGARTEAFF. Here the CDR3 DNA reads TGTGCCAGCAGCCAGAATCCGGGACAGGGGGCACGAACTGAAGCTTTCTTT.

The V and J genes are TRBV5-4 and TRBJ2-3; D gene unclear. In germline, CDR1 is SGHNT, CDR2 YYREEE (reference sequence). This CDR3 spans 13 amino acids. The V gene lost 3 bases and the J gene lost 6 bases, with 11 bases spanning the gap. The CDR3 reads CASSWDSLDTQYF. For the CDR3, the DNA is TGTGCCAGCAGCTGGGATAGTTTGGATACGCAGTATTTT.

By sample fraction, this clonotype is medium-sized. The chain uses TRBV7-9 and TRBJ2-7; 12 positions agree with TRBD2. CDR3 length equals 17 residues. Germline V CDR1 and CDR2: SEHNR, FQNEAQ (reference sequence). J lost 1 base, V lost 1 base, and 5 bases had no gene match. CDR3 protein: CASSLGTSGVGSYEQYF. The DNA of the CDR3 is TGTGCCAGCAGCTTAGGGACTAGCGGGGTTGGTTCCTACGAGCAGTACTTC.

The table lists this clonotype with a few counts. The genes are TRBV30 and TRBJ2-5, with D possibly matching TRBD2 (6 bases). V was shortened by 5 bases and J by 6 bases, with 13 bases between the two germline ends. Per the germline V gene, CDR1 is GTSNPN and CDR2 is SVGIG (reference sequence). The CDR3 runs 12 residues. The DNA for the CDR3 is TGTGCCTGGGGGGGGATTGGACAGACCCAGTACTTC. Protein sequence: CAWGGIGQTQYF.

The chain has TRBV7-9 and TRBJ1-1; no clear D. The CDR3 length is 11 residues. The germline V gene has CDR1 SEHNR and CDR2 FQNEAQ (reference sequence). The germline V and J ends were trimmed by 11 bases and 0 bases, with 7 bases remaining between them. The DNA for the CDR3 is TGTGCCGTGGAGATGAACACTGAAGCTTTCTTT. This sequence encodes CAVEMNTEAFF.

The count of this clonotype is one. The chain is built from TRBV12-2 and TRBJ2-1; TRBD2, the table's D call, was not compared with the DNA. TRBV12-2 is noted as a pseudogene. The length of the CDR3 is 16 residues. The CDR3 DNA sequence: TGTGCAAGTCGCCAATTAGCGGGGGGGCCTTGCTATGAGCAGTTCTTC. Its translation is CASRQLAGGPCYEQFF.

The chain combines TRBV6-2 or TRBV6-3 with TRBJ1-1, with 7 bases aligning to TRBD1. Germline CDR1 is MNHEY and CDR2 is SVGEGT. The CDR3 loop spans 13 amino acids. V dropped 8 bases and J dropped 6; count of bases not matched to a gene: 9. For the CDR3, the DNA is TGTGCCAGCCCGACAGGGTGGGGACCTGAAGCTTTCTTT. This sequence encodes CASPTGWGPEAFF.

V is TRBV12-3 or TRBV12-4 and J is TRBJ2-3; 9 bases match TRBD2. Trimming at V came to 6 bases and at J to 1 base, leaving 8 bases not matched to a gene. The CDR3 has 16 residues. In nucleotides, the CDR3 is TGTGCCAGCAGCGCACCTTTAGCGGGGGGCACAGATACGCAGTATTTT. Its protein is CASSAPLAGGTDTQYF.

By its share, this clonotype is medium-sized. V usage is TRBV29-1 and J usage is TRBJ2-7; the D gene could be TRBD1 or TRBD2 (5 bases each). The germline V gene encodes CDR1 SQVTM and CDR2 ANQGSEA. There are 16 residues in the CDR3. V lost 4 bases and J lost 7, with 26 bases in between. The CDR3 is CSVAMSSGTTSGEQYF. DNA for the CDR3: TGCAGCGTTGCCATGTCGTCTGGGACCACAAGTGGGGAGCAGTACTTC.

The CDR3 coding sequence is TGTGCCAGCAGTGAATATCAGGGGAGGACCGGGGAGCTGTTTTTT. Residues: CASSEYQGRTGELFF. The chain is built from TRBV2 and TRBJ2-2, with D perhaps given as TRBD1 or TRBD2 (6 bases each). Germline V gives CDR1 SNHLY, CDR2 FYNNEI. The CDR3 loop spans 15 amino acids. V shed 2 bases and J shed 5 bases, with 12 bases lying between them.

This clonotype was seen a single time. V is TRBV19 and J is TRBJ1-2, with 8 bases matching TRBD1. There are 13 residues in the CDR3. V was pared by 4 bases and J by 3 bases, with 1 base of the junction left unmatched. The germline V gene has CDR1 LNHDA and CDR2 SQIVND (reference sequence). The CDR3 DNA is TGTGCCAGTAGTACAGGGGGCGACTATGGCTACACCTTC. Translated: CASSTGGDYGYTF.

V is TRBV2 and J is TRBJ2-2; 7 nucleotides line up with TRBD1. Germline V gene data show CDR1 as SNHLY and CDR2 as FYNNEI. The length of the CDR3 is 14 residues. J was trimmed by 5 bases and V by 7 bases; bases with no gene match: 7. The CDR3 reads CASISDRQTGELFF. As DNA, the CDR3 is TGTGCCAGCATCTCGGACAGGCAAACCGGGGAGCTGTTTTTT.

Turning to this clonotype: This may come from a read error, since a much larger clone is one base off. J is TRBJ1-5 and V is TRBV11-2; D call uncertain. This CDR3 is built from 11 residues. Trimming took 5 bases from V and 12 from J, leaving 11 bases between them. Germline CDR1 and CDR2: SGHAT and FQNNGV. The CDR3 DNA follows: TGTGCCAGCAGCCAACGGTGGCTCCAGCATTTT. It yields the protein CASSQRWLQHF.

The chain recombines TRBV20-1 with TRBJ1-5; possible D gene TRBD1, 5 bases. CDR1 and CDR2 from the germline V gene are DFQATT and SNEGSKA (reference sequence). This CDR3 has 13 residues. The CDR3 DNA reads TGCTCGGGCCGAGGGGATCCCAATCAGCCCCAGCATTTT. Encoded protein: CSGRGDPNQPQHF.

The V and J genes are TRBV6-1 and TRBJ1-1; D not certain. With 3 bases removed from V and 2 bases from J, the gap between germline ends came to 10 bases. CDR3 length: 14 residues. CDR1 MNHNS and CDR2 SASEGT come from the germline V gene. CDR3 sequence (DNA): TGTGCCAGCAGTGACGGGGTCTCAAACACTGAAGCTTTCTTT. This gives the protein CASSDGVSNTEAFF.

CDR3 sequence reads: CSASFSDRSNQPQHF. CDR3 bases: TGCAGTGCTAGTTTCTCGGACAGGAGTAATCAGCCCCAGCATTTT. The rearrangement links TRBV20-1 to TRBJ1-5; TRBD1 aligns across 7 bases. The ends lost 3 bases at V and 4 bases at J; junction bases unmatched: 9. Germline V gene sequence: CDR1 DFQATT, CDR2 SNEGSKA (reference sequence). The CDR3 consists of 15 residues.

The rearrangement links TRBV7-9 to TRBJ1-6; perhaps TRBD1 as D (5 bases). Trimming removed 5 bases at V and 9 bases at J, with 14 bases between. This CDR3 is 14 amino acids long. CDR1 is SEHNR and CDR2 is FQNEAQ in the germline V gene (reference sequence). The CDR3 region is CASSTNRRGSPLHF. The CDR3 nucleotides are TGTGCCAGCAGCACCAACAGGCGGGGTTCACCCCTCCACTTT.

This sequence joins TRBV6-5 and TRBJ1-3, with D hard to call. This CDR3 spans 17 amino acids. Per germline, CDR1 MNHEY and CDR2 SVGAGI. V lost 0 bases and J 0 bases, leaving 12 bases between the germline ends. The CDR3 DNA reads TGTGCCAGCAGTTACTCGACGGCGGCTAGCTCTGGAAACACCATATATTTT. Its translation is CASSYSTAASSGNTIYF.

The chain combines TRBV6-1 with TRBJ1-2, with D maybe TRBD1 (6 bases). With 7 bases removed from V and 7 bases from J, the gap between germline ends came to 16 bases. From germline, CDR1 is MNHNS and CDR2 SASEGT. The CDR3 has 13 amino acids. The CDR3 nucleotides read TGTGCCAGCAAAGAACAGGGTATCCGTGGCTACACCTTC. It encodes CASKEQGIRGYTF.

The rearrangement links TRBV20-1 to TRBJ1-1; D is ambiguous. Germline CDR1 reads DFQATT; CDR2 reads SNEGSKA (reference sequence). The V end lost 0 bases, the J end lost 5 bases, and 4 bases lay between the germline ends. CDR3 length equals 11 residues. The DNA for the CDR3 is TGCAGTGCTAGAGAGGGGACTGAAGCTTTCTTT. Its protein is CSAREGTEAFF.

The chain couples TRBV5-8 to TRBJ1-2; TRBD1 might be the D (5 bases). This CDR3 has 15 amino acids. V was trimmed by 1 base and J by 4 bases, leaving 14 bases between them. In germline, CDR1 is SGHTS, CDR2 YDEGEE. The DNA for the CDR3 is TGTGCCAGCAGCTTGCAAAGGGGCGGTATCTATGGCTACACCTTC. Its protein product is CASSLQRGGIYGYTF.

This sequence joins TRBV7-9 and TRBJ2-2, with D perhaps matching TRBD1 (7 bases). Germline assignment: CDR1 SEHNR and CDR2 FQNEAQ (reference sequence). The V and J ends lost 3 bases and 8 bases respectively, with 19 bases between them. This CDR3 is built from 16 residues. CDR3 DNA: TGTGCCAGCAGCTTCAGCAGGGGGGTACTGGCTGGGGAGCTGTTTTTT. Protein product: CASSFSRGVLAGELFF.

The chain combines TRBV19 with TRBJ2-3; 8 bases are a match to TRBD1. The V gene's germline CDR1 is LNHDA and CDR2 SQIVND (reference sequence). The V gene end was trimmed by 3 bases and the J gene end by 4 bases; junction bases not matched to a gene: 6. The CDR3 consists of 15 residues. This CDR3 reads CASSIGQGFSDTQYF. The CDR3 DNA reads TGTGCCAGTAGTATTGGACAGGGATTTTCAGATACGCAGTATTTT.

The chain links TRBV7-9 to TRBJ1-2; tentative D call: TRBD1 (5 bases). CDR1 SEHNR and CDR2 FQNEAQ come from the germline V gene (reference sequence). The CDR3 runs to 13 residues. V lost 2 bases, J lost 8 bases, and 12 bases lay in between. The CDR3 reads CASSLSQGGGYTF. CDR3 sequence (DNA): TGTGCCAGCAGCTTATCTCAGGGAGGGGGCTACACCTTC. Looking up the rest from reference TRBV7-9 and TRBJ1-2 gives the full variable domain: DTGVSQNPRHKITKRGQNVTFRCDPISEHNRLYWYRQTLGQGPEFLTYFQNEAQLEKSRLLSDRFSAERPKGSFSTLEIQRTEQGDSAMYLCASSLSQGGGYTFGSGTRLTVV.